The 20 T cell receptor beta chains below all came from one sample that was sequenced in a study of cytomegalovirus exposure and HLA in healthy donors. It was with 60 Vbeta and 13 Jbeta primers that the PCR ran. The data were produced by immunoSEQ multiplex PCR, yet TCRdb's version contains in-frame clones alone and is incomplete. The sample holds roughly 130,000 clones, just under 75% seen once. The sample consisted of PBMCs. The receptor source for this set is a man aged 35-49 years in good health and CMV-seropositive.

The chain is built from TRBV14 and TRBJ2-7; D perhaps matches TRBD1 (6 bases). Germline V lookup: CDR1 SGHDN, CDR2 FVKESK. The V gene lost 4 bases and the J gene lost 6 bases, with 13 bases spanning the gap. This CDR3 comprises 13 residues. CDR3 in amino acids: CASSPWGQSEQYF. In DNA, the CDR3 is TGTGCCAGCAGCCCCTGGGGGCAAAGCGAGCAGTACTTC.

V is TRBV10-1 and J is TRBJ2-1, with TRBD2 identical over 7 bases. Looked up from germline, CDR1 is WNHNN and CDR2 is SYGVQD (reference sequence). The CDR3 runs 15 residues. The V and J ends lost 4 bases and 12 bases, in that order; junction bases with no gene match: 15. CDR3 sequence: CASSGFGTNGSVQFF. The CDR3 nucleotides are TGCGCCAGCAGTGGGTTCGGGACTAACGGGAGCGTGCAGTTCTTC.

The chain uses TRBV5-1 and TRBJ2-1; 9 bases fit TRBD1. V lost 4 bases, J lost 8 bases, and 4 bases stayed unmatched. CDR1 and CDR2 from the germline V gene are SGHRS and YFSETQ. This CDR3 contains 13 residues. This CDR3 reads CASSGQGLDEQFF. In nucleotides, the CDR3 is TGCGCCAGCAGCGGACAGGGGTTAGATGAGCAGTTCTTC.

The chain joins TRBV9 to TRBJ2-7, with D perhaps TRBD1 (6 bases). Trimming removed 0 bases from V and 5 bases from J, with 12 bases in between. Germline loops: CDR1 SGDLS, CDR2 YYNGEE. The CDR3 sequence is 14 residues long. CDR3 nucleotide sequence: TGTGCCAGCAGCGTAGGTGGGGGCGCGGACGAGCAGTACTTC. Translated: CASSVGGGADEQYF.

The DNA for the CDR3 is TGTGCCAGCTCACCGACAGCGAACACTGAAGCTTTCTTT. Amino acid sequence: CASSPTANTEAFF. This sequence joins TRBV18 and TRBJ1-1, with D tentatively TRBD1 (5 bases). Germline CDR1 and CDR2: KGHSH and LQKENI. V lost 3 bases and J 1 base, leaving 6 bases between the germline ends. This CDR3 comprises 13 residues.

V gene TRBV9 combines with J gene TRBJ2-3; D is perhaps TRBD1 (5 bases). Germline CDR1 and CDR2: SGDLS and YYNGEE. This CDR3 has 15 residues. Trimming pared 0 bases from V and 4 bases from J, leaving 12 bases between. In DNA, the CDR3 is TGTGCCAGCAGCGTAGAGTTAGGGGCTGCAGATACGCAGTATTTT. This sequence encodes CASSVELGAADTQYF.

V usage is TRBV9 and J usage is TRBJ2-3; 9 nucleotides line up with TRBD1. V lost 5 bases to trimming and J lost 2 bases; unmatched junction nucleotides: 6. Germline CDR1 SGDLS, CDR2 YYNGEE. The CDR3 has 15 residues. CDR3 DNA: TGTGCCAGCAGTCACGACAGGGGGTTCACAGATACGCAGTATTTT. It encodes CASSHDRGFTDTQYF.

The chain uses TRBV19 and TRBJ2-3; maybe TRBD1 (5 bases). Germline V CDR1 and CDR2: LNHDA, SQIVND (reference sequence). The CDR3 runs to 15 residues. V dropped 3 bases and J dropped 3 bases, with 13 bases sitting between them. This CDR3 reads CASSIEGARTDTQYF. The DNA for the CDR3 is TGTGCCAGTAGTATTGAAGGGGCGCGGACAGATACGCAGTATTTT.

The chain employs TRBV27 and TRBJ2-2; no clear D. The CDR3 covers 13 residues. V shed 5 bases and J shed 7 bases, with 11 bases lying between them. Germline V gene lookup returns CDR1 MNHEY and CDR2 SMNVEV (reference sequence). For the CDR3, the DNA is TGTGCCAGCAGTCCCGACTCCCACGGGGAGCTGTTTTTT. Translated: CASSPDSHGELFF.

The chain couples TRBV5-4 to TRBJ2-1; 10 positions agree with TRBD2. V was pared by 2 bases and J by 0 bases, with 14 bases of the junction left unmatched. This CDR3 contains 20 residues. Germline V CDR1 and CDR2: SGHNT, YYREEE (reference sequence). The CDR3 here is CASSLDLAGAYLSSYNEQFF. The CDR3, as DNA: TGTGCCAGCAGCTTAGATCTAGCGGGGGCCTATTTAAGCTCCTACAATGAGCAGTTCTTC.

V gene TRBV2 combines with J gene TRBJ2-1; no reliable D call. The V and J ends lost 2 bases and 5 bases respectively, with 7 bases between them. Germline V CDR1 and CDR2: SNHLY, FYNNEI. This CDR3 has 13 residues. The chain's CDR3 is CASSERYNNEQFF. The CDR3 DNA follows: TGTGCCAGCAGTGAACGGTATAACAATGAGCAGTTCTTC.

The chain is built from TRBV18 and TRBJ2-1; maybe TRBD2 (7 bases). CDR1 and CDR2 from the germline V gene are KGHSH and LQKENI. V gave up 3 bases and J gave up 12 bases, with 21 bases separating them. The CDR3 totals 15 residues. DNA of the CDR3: TGTGCCAGCTCACCCCCTGGGGGGGGGCAAGTCGCGCAGTTCTTC. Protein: CASSPPGGGQVAQFF.

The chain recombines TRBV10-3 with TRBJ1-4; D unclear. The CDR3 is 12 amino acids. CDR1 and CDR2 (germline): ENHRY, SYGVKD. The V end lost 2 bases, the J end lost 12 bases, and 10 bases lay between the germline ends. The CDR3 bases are TGTGCCATCAGTGAGGTGCCTCCGGAACTGTTTTTT. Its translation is CAISEVPPELFF.

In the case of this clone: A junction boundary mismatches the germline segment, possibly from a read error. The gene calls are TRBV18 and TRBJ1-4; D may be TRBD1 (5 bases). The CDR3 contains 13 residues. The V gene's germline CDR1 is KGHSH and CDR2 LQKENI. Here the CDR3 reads CAGSPGQNEKLFF. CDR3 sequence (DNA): TGTGCCGGCTCACCGGGGCAGAATGAAAAACTGTTTTTT.

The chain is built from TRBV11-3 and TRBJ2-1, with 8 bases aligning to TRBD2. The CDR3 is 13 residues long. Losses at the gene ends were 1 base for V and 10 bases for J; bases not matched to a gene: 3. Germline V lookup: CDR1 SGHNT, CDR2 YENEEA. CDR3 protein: CASSLGGLAEQFF. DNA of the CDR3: TGTGCCAGCAGCTTAGGAGGACTAGCAGAGCAGTTCTTC.

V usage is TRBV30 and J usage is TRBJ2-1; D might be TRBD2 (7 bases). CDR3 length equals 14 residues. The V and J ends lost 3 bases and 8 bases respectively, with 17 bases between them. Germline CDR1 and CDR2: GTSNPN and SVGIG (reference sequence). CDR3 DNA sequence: TGTGCCTGGAGCCGGGGGGCCCTCATCTATGAGCAGTTCTTC. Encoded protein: CAWSRGALIYEQFF.

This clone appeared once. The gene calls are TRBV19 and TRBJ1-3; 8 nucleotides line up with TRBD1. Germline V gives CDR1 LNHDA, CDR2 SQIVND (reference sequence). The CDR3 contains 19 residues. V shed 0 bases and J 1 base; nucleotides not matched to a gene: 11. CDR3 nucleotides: TGTGCCAGTAGTATAGATCGTCGGACAGGGCAAGTTTCTGGAAACACCATATATTTT. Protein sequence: CASSIDRRTGQVSGNTIYF.

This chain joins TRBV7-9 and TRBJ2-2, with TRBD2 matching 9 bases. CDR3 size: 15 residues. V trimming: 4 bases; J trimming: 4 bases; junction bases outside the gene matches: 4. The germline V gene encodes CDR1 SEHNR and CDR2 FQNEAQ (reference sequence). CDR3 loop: CASSSGTSSTGELFF. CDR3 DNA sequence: TGTGCCAGCAGCTCCGGGACTAGCAGCACCGGGGAGCTGTTTTTT.

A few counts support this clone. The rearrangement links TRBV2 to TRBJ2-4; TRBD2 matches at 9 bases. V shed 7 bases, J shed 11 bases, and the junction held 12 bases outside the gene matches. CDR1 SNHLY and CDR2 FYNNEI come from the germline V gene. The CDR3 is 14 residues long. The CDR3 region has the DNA TGTGCCAGCAACTACGTGGCGGGGGGGCCCGTTCAGTACTTC. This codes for CASNYVAGGPVQYF.

CDR3 nucleotide sequence: TGTGCCAGCAGTTTTTTGGCTAGCGGGACAGATACGCAGTATTTT. It yields the protein CASSFLASGTDTQYF. This chain links TRBV27 with TRBJ2-3; TRBD2 matches at 8 bases. Germline V gene sequence: CDR1 MNHEY, CDR2 SMNVEV (reference sequence). The CDR3 covers 15 residues. Losses at the gene ends were 3 bases for V and 3 bases for J; bases not matched to a gene: 5.